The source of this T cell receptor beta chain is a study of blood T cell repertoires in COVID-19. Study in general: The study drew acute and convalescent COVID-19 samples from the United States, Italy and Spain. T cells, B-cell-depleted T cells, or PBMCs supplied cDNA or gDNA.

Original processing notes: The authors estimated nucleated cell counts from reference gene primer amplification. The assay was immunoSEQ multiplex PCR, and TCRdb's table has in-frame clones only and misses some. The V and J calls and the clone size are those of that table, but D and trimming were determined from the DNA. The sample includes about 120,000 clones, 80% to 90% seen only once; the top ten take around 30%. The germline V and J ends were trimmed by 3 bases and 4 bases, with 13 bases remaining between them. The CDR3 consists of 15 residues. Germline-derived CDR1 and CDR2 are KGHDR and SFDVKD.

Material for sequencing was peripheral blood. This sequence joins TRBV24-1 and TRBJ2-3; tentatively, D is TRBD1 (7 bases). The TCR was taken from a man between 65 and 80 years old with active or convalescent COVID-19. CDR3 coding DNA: TGTGCCACCAGTGATAAGGGCAGGGGGGCAGATACGCAGTATTTT. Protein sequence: CATSDKGRGADTQYF.